This TCR beta chain was captured by sequencing in a study of blood T cells in healthy people across ages (dated by TCRdb to 2014 to 2015). Study-level background: In model experiments, template switching captured roughly one uniquely barcoded TCR beta cDNA molecule for every two T cells. The study measured age-related changes in TCR beta repertoire diversity using deep sequencing normalized with unique cDNA molecular identifiers. Donors were grouped into four age groups: young (average 16 years), middle-aged (about 40), aged (roughly 62) and long-lived (around 82). To avoid experimental bias, donors of different ages were spread randomly across the sequencing lanes. The study analyzed two additional independent replicas of 1 million unique cDNA reads from the same blood draw for two donors, one aged 18 to 30 and one aged 80 or older. Overall study results and their limits: Conclusive comparison of naive and antigen-experienced compartments was prevented by the profiling of bulk unsorted PBMCs. Estimates of total diversity based on one million sequenced T cells were considered lower bounds and underestimates. A strong correlation was found between observed TCR beta diversity and the percentage of naive T cells measured by flow cytometry. Compared with the aged group, the long-lived group had more naive CD4+ T cells, fewer expanded clones and increased TCR diversity, a pattern suggesting age selection. Because the CMV infection status of the donors was unknown, age-related changes in expanded clonotypes may potentially have been confounded. As age increased, observed TCR beta diversity per million T cells dropped in a roughly linear way, and a significant reduction was already evident by age roughly 36.

Including the terminal cysteine and phenylalanine, the CDR3 comprises 14 residues. The only DNA kept is the CDR3, 42 bases in frame from the first base. CDR1 and CDR2 are read off the germline V gene (reference sequence) as DFQATT and SNEGSKA. The 35 to 40 donors, aged roughly 6 to 100 years, were systemically healthy Caucasian individuals from Russia. Ten milliliters of peripheral blood were drawn from each donor into EDTA-treated Vacutainer tubes. PBMCs were isolated by Ficoll-Paque density-gradient centrifugation, with at least 6 million obtained per sample. Total RNA, at least 6 micrograms per sample, was extracted from PBMCs with Trizol reagent. For every donor, an aliquot of PBMCs went through flow cytometry to measure the percentages of naive CD45RAhigh/CD27high T cells. Receptors were amplified or captured by 5' RACE. Sequencing instrument: Illumina HiSeq 2500. A second PCR of 7 to 11 cycles was performed with a sample-barcoded 5' primer and a J-beta primer mix. A unique molecular identifier was introduced onto each TCR beta cDNA molecule by a template-switch 5' adaptor carrying 12 random nucleotides. Each sample yielded at least 2.5 million CDR3-containing paired-end reads. First-strand cDNA was synthesized from all RNA with the Mint cDNA synthesis kit, primed by a TRBC-specific oligonucleotide. After uracil-DNA glycosylase treatment, a first 18-cycle PCR used universal primers M1SS and BC2_uni_R on all cDNA. In the original analysis: For normalization, 1 million high-quality reads were randomly selected from each sample, with every read carrying a distinct molecular identifier. Reads sharing molecular identifiers were discarded rather than binned into consensus sequences. MiTCR, with a Q25 quality threshold and the strictest error-elimination algorithm, was used for CDR3 identification, clonotype clustering and error correction. A nonparametric unseen species model using Euler transformation provided a lower-bound estimate of total TCR beta diversity. Starting from the raw public reads, TCRdb applied fastp trimming at Q25, assembled clones with MiXCR and retained in-frame beta chains. Every entry covers one CDR3 protein and lists the most common genes and DNA from its rows. These V and J calls rely on TCRdb rather than the paper's analysis. This sample is represented by about 1 million distinct CDR3 sequences; 35% to 55% of them were singletons. The top ten hold about 20% of the sample.

In the case of this clonotype: Its antigen is still unknown. At one boundary the junction diverges from the germline segment, which might be a read error.

The chain links TRBV20-1 with TRBJ2-3; 10 junctional bases match TRBD1. The TCR comes from a woman aged 55-69 years in good health. Material: blood. The DNA is as follows: TGCAGTGCGACACCGGGACAGGGGACAGGTACGCAGTATTTT. This gives the protein CSATPGQGTGTQYF.